The 4 T cell receptor beta chains listed next were all sequenced from one sample in a study of blood T cell repertoires in COVID-19. This table comes from immunoSEQ multiplex PCR, and its TCRdb copy is limited to in-frame clones, with some not included. The sample has approximately 210,000 clones, approximately 85% seen once. Sequencing was performed on peripheral blood. These TCRs come from a woman in her 50s with active or convalescent COVID-19.

Of note for this clone: Other DNA sequences in the sample encode the same CDR3. This chain connects TRBV19 to TRBJ2-2; possibly TRBD2 for D (6 bases). Germline CDR1 LNHDA, CDR2 SQIVND (reference sequence). The V end was cut by 8 bases, the J end by 5 bases, with 21 bases between. The CDR3 has 16 residues. This chain's CDR3 is CASRASGTANTGELFF. The DNA for the CDR3 is TGTGCCAGTCGAGCTTCCGGGACTGCTAATACCGGGGAGCTGTTTTTT.

The rearrangement links TRBV27 to TRBJ1-1; D not resolved. Trimming removed 2 bases at V and 5 bases at J, with 12 bases between. CDR3 length: 14 amino acids. The germline V gene has CDR1 MNHEY and CDR2 SMNVEV (reference sequence). The CDR3 is CASSLVSGSTEAFF. CDR3 nucleotides: TGTGCCAGCAGTTTAGTATCAGGAAGTACTGAAGCTTTCTTT.

The chain has TRBV7-2 and TRBJ2-7; possibly TRBD1 for D (6 bases). The CDR3 contains 14 residues. Germline CDR1 SGHTA, CDR2 FQGNSA. Trimming cost V 1 base and J 3 bases, with 10 bases left between them. Here the CDR3 reads CASSLGQGYYEQYV. DNA for the CDR3: TGTGCCAGCAGCTTAGGGCAGGGGTACTACGAGCAGTACGTC.

V is TRBV19 and J is TRBJ2-1, with 14 positions matching TRBD2. Germline lookup yields CDR1 LNHDA and CDR2 SQIVND (reference sequence). The CDR3 contains 16 residues. Unmatched junction bases numbered 7, after V lost 2 bases and J lost 10 bases. The CDR3 DNA sequence: TGTGCCAGTAGTATAAGGCGGACTAGCGGGGGGAGGGAGCAGTTCTTC. This codes for CASSIRRTSGGREQFF.